This TCR beta chain was retrieved from a study of cytomegalovirus exposure and HLA in healthy donors. Study summary: As an earlier analysis found, 180 million or so T cells yielded fewer than 130 million unique TCR beta sequences.

Points from the study as a whole: Most TCRs appeared rarely, but some public TCRs recurred in many donors. A few of the chains that were CMV-associated were confirmed in vitro to be specific for CMV antigens.

PCR employed 60 Vbeta and 13 Jbeta primers. The protocol was immunoSEQ multiplex PCR, while the TCRdb copy is restricted to in-frame clones and leaves out a portion. The table lists about 150,000 clones, around 79% of them singletons. Worth noting for this clone: Antigen: not known.

Trimming shortened V by 0 bases and J by 3 bases, and 9 bases separated the two germline ends. Germline assignment: CDR1 SGHTS and CDR2 YDEGEE. CDR3 length: 14 residues. The source is a human donor in good health. This chain links TRBV5-8 with TRBJ1-2; D is undetermined. The specimen was PBMCs. The CDR3, as DNA: TGTGCCAGCAGCTTGGGTGAACTCGACTATGGCTACACCTTC. Protein sequence: CASSLGELDYGYTF.